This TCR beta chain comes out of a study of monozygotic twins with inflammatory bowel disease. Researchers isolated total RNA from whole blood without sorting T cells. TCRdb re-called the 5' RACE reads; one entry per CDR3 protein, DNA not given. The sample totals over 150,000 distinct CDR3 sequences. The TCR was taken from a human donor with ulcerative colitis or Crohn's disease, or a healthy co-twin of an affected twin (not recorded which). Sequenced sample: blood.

The CDR3 loop is CASSPPGGRDIQYF. This chain joins TRBV7-2 and TRBJ2-4; there is no DNA to check the TCRdb D call of TRBD2. The CDR3 sequence is 14 residues long. Germline CDR1 and CDR2: SGHTA and FQGNSA.